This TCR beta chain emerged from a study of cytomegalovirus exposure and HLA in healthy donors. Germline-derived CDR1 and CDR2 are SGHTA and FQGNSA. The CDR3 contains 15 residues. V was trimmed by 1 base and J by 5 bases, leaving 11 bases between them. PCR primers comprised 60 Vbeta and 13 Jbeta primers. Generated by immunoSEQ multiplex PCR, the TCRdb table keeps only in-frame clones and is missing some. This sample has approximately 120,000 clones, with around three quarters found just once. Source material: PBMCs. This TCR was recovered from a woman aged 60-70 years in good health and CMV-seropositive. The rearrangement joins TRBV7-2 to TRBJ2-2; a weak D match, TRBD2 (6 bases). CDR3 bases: TGTGCCAGCAGCTTAGACGGGGGTGGGACCGGGGAGCTGTTTTTT. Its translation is CASSLDGGGTGELFF.